A single sample gave rise to the 26 T cell receptor beta chains below, sequenced in a study of cytomegalovirus exposure and HLA in healthy donors. Primers: 60 Vbeta forward and 13 Jbeta reverse. The data were produced by immunoSEQ multiplex PCR, yet TCRdb's version contains in-frame clones alone and is incomplete. The sample contains around 170,000 clones, around 86% of which appear only once. Sequencing was carried out using PBMCs. Every receptor here comes from a woman aged 18-35 years in good health and CMV-seronegative.

The V and J genes are TRBV5-1 and TRBJ2-3, with a possible D match to TRBD2 (5 bases). CDR1 is SGHRS, CDR2 YFSETQ, per germline. This CDR3 contains 15 residues. Trimming took off 1 base at V and 2 bases at J, with 11 bases between the two ends. DNA for the CDR3: TGCGCCAGCAGCTTGCTAGCTTTACCCACAGATACGCAGTATTTT. Residues: CASSLLALPTDTQYF.

The chain couples TRBV28 to TRBJ2-2, with a weak D call TRBD2 (6 bases). The germline gives CDR1 MDHEN, CDR2 SYDVKM. V shed 3 bases and J shed 5 bases, with 7 bases lying between them. The length of the CDR3 is 13 residues. CDR3 sequence reads: CASSLSGTGELFF. CDR3 coding DNA: TGTGCCAGCAGTTTGAGCGGGACCGGGGAGCTGTTTTTT.

The chain recombines TRBV5-1 with TRBJ1-1, with 7 bases identical to TRBD1. The J segment lost 6 bases and the V segment lost 3 bases, leaving 8 bases of the junction unmatched. The CDR3 is made up of 14 amino acids. Germline loops: CDR1 SGHRS, CDR2 YFSETQ. The chain's CDR3 is CASSSVTGFAEAFF. The CDR3 nucleotides are TGCGCCAGCAGCTCCGTGACAGGGTTCGCTGAAGCTTTCTTT.

The chain employs TRBV9 and TRBJ2-7; the D gene is possibly TRBD2 (7 bases). The CDR3 runs 17 residues. Germline V gives CDR1 SGDLS, CDR2 YYNGEE. Trimming pared 0 bases from V and 0 bases from J, leaving 16 bases between. CDR3: CASSVAGGAPSSYEQYF. CDR3 coding DNA: TGTGCCAGCAGCGTAGCTGGGGGGGCCCCCAGCTCCTACGAGCAGTACTTC.

The chain has TRBV6-6 and TRBJ2-7; 8 nucleotides agree with TRBD2. The CDR3 spans 13 residues. CDR1 MNHNY and CDR2 SVGAGI come from the germline V gene (reference sequence). V lost 5 bases and J lost 3; bases outside the gene matches: 3. CDR3 residues: CASSPGGGYEQYF. The CDR3 DNA reads TGTGCCAGCAGTCCCGGGGGGGGCTACGAGCAGTACTTC.

The V call is TRBV28, the J call TRBJ2-2, with 8 bases fitting TRBD2. Germline assignment: CDR1 MDHEN and CDR2 SYDVKM. J was trimmed by 1 base and V by 2 bases; bases with no gene match: 0. The CDR3 contains 15 residues. The CDR3 loop is CASSLAGGNTGELFF. CDR3 in DNA: TGTGCCAGCAGTTTAGCGGGAGGGAACACCGGGGAGCTGTTTTTT. Using reference TRBV28 and TRBJ2-2 for the parts outside the CDR3, the full variable domain is DVKVTQSSRYLVKRTGEKVFLECVQDMDHENMFWYRQDPGLGLRLIYFSYDVKMKEKGDIPEGYSVSREKKERFSLILESASTNQTSMYLCASSLAGGNTGELFFGEGSRLTVL.

There are a few counts of this clone. This chain joins TRBV5-1 and TRBJ2-4, with 14 nucleotides matching TRBD2. V was clipped by 4 bases and J by 3 bases; unmatched bases: 6. There are 17 residues in the CDR3. Germline CDR1 SGHRS, CDR2 YFSETQ. CDR3 protein: CASSPGLAGDLKNIQYF. In DNA, the CDR3 is TGCGCCAGCAGCCCGGGACTAGCGGGGGACCTCAAAAACATTCAGTACTTC.

V usage is TRBV7-9 and J usage is TRBJ2-3, with D maybe TRBD2 (6 bases). V gave up 8 bases and J gave up 2 bases, with 11 bases separating them. CDR3 length equals 13 residues. Germline CDR1 is SEHNR and CDR2 is FQNEAQ (reference sequence). This CDR3 is CASGRGNTDTQYF. DNA of the CDR3: TGTGCCAGCGGGCGGGGAAACACAGATACGCAGTATTTT.

This chain connects TRBV29-1 to TRBJ1-1, with D hard to call. CDR3 length equals 12 residues. Germline assignment: CDR1 SQVTM and CDR2 ANQGSEA. With 2 bases removed from V and 4 bases from J, the gap between germline ends came to 8 bases. In DNA form, the CDR3 reads TGCAGCGTTGAATATGAGAGCACTGAAGCTTTCTTT. Protein: CSVEYESTEAFF. Complete variable domain (other parts from reference TRBV29-1 and TRBJ1-1): SAVISQKPSRDICQRGTSLTIQCQVDSQVTMMFWYRQQPGQSLTLIATANQGSEATYESGFVIDKFPISRPNLTFSTLTVSNMSPEDSSIYLCSVEYESTEAFFGQGTRLTVV.

V is TRBV11-2 and J is TRBJ1-1; D is ambiguous. Trimming shortened V by 1 base and J by 9 bases, and 15 bases separated the two germline ends. Germline loops: CDR1 SGHAT, CDR2 FQNNGV. The CDR3 is 14 amino acids. DNA of the CDR3: TGTGCCAGCAGCTTAGTTAGTTGGAACAGAAAAGCTTTCTTT. Its protein is CASSLVSWNRKAFF.

This clone came up once. The chain uses TRBV7-9 and TRBJ2-1; D is perhaps TRBD2 (5 bases). Trimming cost V 0 bases and J 15 bases, with 9 bases left between them. Germline loops: CDR1 SEHNR, CDR2 FQNEAQ (reference sequence). The CDR3 covers 11 residues. The CDR3 DNA reads as TGTGCCAGCAGCTTAGCCGGGGATGCGTTCTTC. Its protein product is CASSLAGDAFF.

As to this clone: The sample carries other DNA sequences with the same CDR3. The rearrangement links TRBV5-6 to TRBJ2-1; tentative D call: TRBD2 (6 bases). In germline, CDR1 is SGHDT, CDR2 YYEEEE. The CDR3 has 17 amino acids. V was clipped by 3 bases and J by 2 bases, with 18 bases between them. For the CDR3, the DNA is TGTGCCAGCAGCTCTTCCGGGACCGGGGGACCCTACAATGAGCAGTTCTTC. It codes for CASSSSGTGGPYNEQFF.

This rearrangement joins TRBV10-3 to TRBJ1-1; the D is unclear. V was cut by 6 bases and J by 1 base, with 15 bases left in between. The germline CDR1 and CDR2 sequences are ENHRY and SYGVKD. There are 15 residues in the CDR3. The CDR3 reads CAISDLGEGNTEAFF. CDR3 nucleotides: TGTGCCATCAGCGATCTCGGGGAAGGGAACACTGAAGCTTTCTTT.

The V gene is TRBV6-5, the J gene TRBJ1-1, with TRBD1 matching over 9 bases. CDR1 MNHEY and CDR2 SVGAGI come from the germline V gene. Germline trimming cut 2 bases from V and 3 bases from J; bases unmatched to any gene: 4. This CDR3 contains 15 residues. The DNA for the CDR3 is TGTGCCAGCAGTTACGACCGGACAGGGGACACTGAAGCTTTCTTT. Translated: CASSYDRTGDTEAFF.

This rearrangement joins TRBV5-6 to TRBJ2-6; 10 bases fit TRBD1. The germline gives CDR1 SGHDT, CDR2 YYEEEE. CDR3 length: 18 amino acids. V was clipped by 4 bases and J by 0 bases; unmatched bases: 7. CDR3 protein: CASSGIRDRGSGANVLTF. CDR3 DNA sequence: TGTGCCAGCAGCGGCATTAGGGACAGGGGCTCTGGGGCCAACGTCCTGACTTTC.

The chain combines TRBV7-2 with TRBJ1-6; D is undetermined. Per germline, CDR1 SGHTA and CDR2 FQGNSA. V was shortened by 2 bases and J by 9 bases, with 8 bases between the two germline ends. CDR3 length equals 13 residues. The CDR3 sequence: CASSLRESSPLHF. The CDR3 DNA sequence: TGTGCCAGCAGCTTAAGGGAGAGTTCACCCCTCCACTTT.

The chain joins TRBV19 to TRBJ2-1; 13 bases are shared with TRBD2. This CDR3 comprises 15 residues. The germline V gene has CDR1 LNHDA and CDR2 SQIVND (reference sequence). V gave up 7 bases and J gave up 7 bases; unmatched junction bases: 7. CDR3 in amino acids: CASTPGTSGTNEQFF. DNA of the CDR3: TGTGCCAGTACCCCCGGGACTAGCGGGACGAATGAGCAGTTCTTC.

The chain carries TRBV6-5 and TRBJ2-3; TRBD2 matches 7 bases. J lost 1 base, V lost 4 bases, and 5 bases had no gene match. The CDR3 runs to 15 residues. From germline, CDR1 is MNHEY and CDR2 SVGAGI. The CDR3 coding sequence is TGTGCCAGCAGTTTCACGGGAGGCGGCACAGATACGCAGTATTTT. Translating gives CASSFTGGGTDTQYF.

In this sample, this clone turned up a few times. The CDR3 region is CASRRGQGSTDTQYF. DNA of the CDR3: TGCGCCAGCCGCCGGGGACAGGGCAGCACAGATACGCAGTATTTT. The chain employs TRBV5-1 and TRBJ2-3; 9 bases map to TRBD1. The V gene end was trimmed by 7 bases and the J gene end by 0 bases; junction bases not matched to a gene: 6. The V gene's germline CDR1 is SGHRS and CDR2 YFSETQ. The CDR3 is 15 residues long.

The V and J genes are TRBV6-5 and TRBJ2-3; D possibly corresponds to TRBD1 (6 bases). V was shortened by 6 bases and J by 0 bases, with 13 bases between the two germline ends. Germline assignment: CDR1 MNHEY and CDR2 SVGAGI. CDR3 length: 15 amino acids. The CDR3 loop is CASRKQGPSTDTQYF. The CDR3 nucleotides read TGTGCCAGCAGGAAACAGGGCCCTAGCACAGATACGCAGTATTTT.

The chain couples TRBV10-1 to TRBJ2-3, with D possibly being TRBD1 (6 bases). This CDR3 contains 14 residues. V lost 1 base to trimming and J lost 4 bases, with 9 bases between them. Germline CDR1 is WNHNN and CDR2 is SYGVQD (reference sequence). CDR3 sequence reads: CASSEFQGPDTQYF. As DNA, the CDR3 is TGCGCCAGCAGTGAGTTTCAGGGGCCAGATACGCAGTATTTT.

The chain employs TRBV5-4 and TRBJ2-7; 12 bases agree with TRBD2. CDR1 and CDR2 from the germline V gene are SGHNT and YYREEE (reference sequence). The CDR3 is 15 residues long. J lost 4 bases, V lost 3 bases, and 5 bases had no gene match. CDR3 DNA: TGTGCCAGCAGCTATACTAGCGGGAGGCGGTACGAGCAGTACTTC. Its translation is CASSYTSGRRYEQYF. Together with reference TRBV5-4 and TRBJ2-7, the CDR3 gives the full variable domain: ETGVTQSPTHLIKTRGQQVTLRCSSQSGHNTVSWYQQALGQGPQFIFQYYREEENGRGNFPPRFSGLQFPNYSSELNVNALELDDSALYLCASSYTSGRRYEQYFGPGTRLTVT.

The J gene is TRBJ1-2, the V gene TRBV19; D unclear. The germline V and J ends were trimmed by 3 bases and 8 bases, with 10 bases remaining between them. The CDR3 has 12 amino acids. From germline, CDR1 is LNHDA and CDR2 SQIVND (reference sequence). The CDR3 DNA reads TGTGCCAGTAGTATCCTGGGAGGCGGCTACACCTTC. This translates into CASSILGGGYTF.

This clone was detected a few times. This rearrangement joins TRBV19 to TRBJ1-4, with D possibly matching TRBD1 (5 bases). V shed 7 bases and J shed 1 base, with 16 bases lying between them. There are 16 residues in the CDR3. Germline CDR1 reads LNHDA; CDR2 reads SQIVND (reference sequence). The CDR3 nucleotides read TGTGCCAGTACACGACAGACTGGCCTAACTAATGAAAAACTGTTTTTT. It specifies CASTRQTGLTNEKLFF. Full variable domain (remainder filled in from reference TRBV19 and TRBJ1-4): DGGITQSPKYLFRKEGQNVTLSCEQNLNHDAMYWYRQDPGQGLRLIYYSQIVNDFQKGDIAEGYSVSREKKESFPLTVTSAQKNPTAFYLCASTRQTGLTNEKLFFGSGTQLSVL.

This clone was detected only once. An end of the junction does not agree with germline; a read error may underlie this. The chain employs TRBV2 and TRBJ2-1; 9 nucleotides align to TRBD2. Germline-derived CDR1 and CDR2 are SNHLY and FYNNEI. The CDR3 is 16 residues long. For the CDR3, the DNA is TGTGCCAGCAGGGAAGCGGGGGGTAAGTCCTACAATGAGCAGTTCTTC. Translated, it gives CASREAGGKSYNEQFF.

V is TRBV5-1 and J is TRBJ1-1, with a possible D match to TRBD1 (6 bases). V was cut by 4 bases and J by 5 bases, with 12 bases left in between. The CDR3 extends over 13 amino acids. The germline V gene encodes CDR1 SGHRS and CDR2 YFSETQ. Here the CDR3 DNA reads TGCGCCAGCAGCCAAGGGGGGGGGACTGAAGCTTTCTTT. Encoded protein: CASSQGGGTEAFF.